These 3 T cell receptor beta chains originate from one sample sequenced in a study of blood T cell repertoires in COVID-19. Repertoires were generated with immunoSEQ multiplex PCR, while TCRdb's copy carries only in-frame clones and drops some. The sample yields roughly 230,000 clones, 82% seen once. The sequencing sample was made of peripheral blood. Source of these receptors: a woman of 80 years or more with acute or convalescent COVID-19.

The chain uses TRBV19 and TRBJ1-2; possible D gene TRBD1, 6 bases. Germline CDR1 and CDR2: LNHDA and SQIVND (reference sequence). The CDR3 covers 14 residues. Trimming took 4 bases from V and 4 from J, leaving 13 bases between them. DNA for the CDR3: TGTGCCAGTAGTAACGGACAGCCATCCTATGGCTACACCTTC. Translating it yields CASSNGQPSYGYTF.

The chain carries TRBV12-5 and TRBJ1-2, with TRBD1 as a possible D gene (5 bases). The V gene's germline CDR1 is LGHNT and CDR2 FRNRAP. V lost 3 bases to trimming and J lost 10 bases, with 12 bases between them. This CDR3 is built from 12 residues. The CDR3 reads CASGFSGSHYTF. Here the CDR3 DNA reads TGTGCTAGTGGTTTCTCAGGGTCTCACTACACCTTC.

The chain is built from TRBV7-8 and TRBJ1-2, with 8 bases lining up with TRBD1. Per the germline V gene, CDR1 is SGHVS and CDR2 is FQNEAQ. This CDR3 comprises 16 residues. V trimming: 5 bases; J trimming: 3 bases; junction bases outside the gene matches: 11. The CDR3 region is CASSARQGKIDYGYTF. For the CDR3, the DNA is TGTGCCAGCAGCGCCCGACAGGGGAAGATCGACTATGGCTACACCTTC.